A selection of T cell receptor beta chains follows, all from one sample in a study of T cells in Graves' hyperthyroidism and ophthalmopathy. A single record per CDR3 protein comes from TCRdb applying MiXCR to the multiplex PCR reads. Of more than 450,000 distinct CDR3 sequences in the sample, 12% to 15% were seen once. Sequencing was performed on blood. The receptors were gathered from a woman between 40 and 55 years old with Graves' hyperthyroidism. The CDR3 runs from the conserved cysteine through the conserved F or W. The D gene is left open where the match is weak. Clone size is given for some rows only: seen once, a few or many times, or a class if the clone is expanded.

V	D	size	J	DNA	CDR3
TRBV5-6	-	many	TRBJ1-1	TGTGCCAGCAGCTTCCGGGACTGGAACACTGAAGCTTTCTTT	CASSFRDWNTEAFF
TRBV12-3/TRBV12-4	-	many	TRBJ2-5	TGTGCCAGCAGAGTCAGGGTCCAAGAGACCCAGTACTTC	CASRVRVQETQYF
TRBV12-3/TRBV12-4	TRBD1	many	TRBJ1-4	TGTGCCAGCAGTTCAGGGGGCAATGAAAAACTGTTTTTT	CASSSGGNEKLFF
TRBV6-1	-	-	TRBJ1-6	TGTGCCAGCAGAAGGGGGACCTATAATTCACCCCTCCACTTT	CASRRGTYNSPLHF
TRBV7-6	-	-	TRBJ2-7	TGTGCCAGCAGCTCGGAAGTAGGCTCCTACGAGCAGTACTTC	CASSSEVGSYEQYF
TRBV20-1	-	-	TRBJ2-1	TGCAGTGTATACCACTATGAGCAGTTCTTC	CSVYHYEQFF
TRBV7-2	-	few	TRBJ2-7	TGTGCCAGCAGCTTAGAAGGACATTCCTACGAGCAGTACTTC	CASSLEGHSYEQYF
TRBV28	-	few	TRBJ1-3	TGTGCCAGCAGTAGCGGGGGGGCGGTCTCTGGAAACACCATATATTTT	CASSSGGAVSGNTIYF
TRBV5-8	TRBD1	-	TRBJ2-1	TGTGCCAGCGGGAGGACAGGGAACAATGAGCAGTTCTTC	CASGRTGNNEQFF
TRBV4-1	-	-	TRBJ2-3	TGCGCCAGCAGCCAACAGGGGCTTCTGACAGATACGCAGTATTTT	CASSQQGLLTDTQYF
TRBV20-1	-	-	TRBJ2-1	TGCAGTGCTCCCCATGAAGCGGGTCGCTCCTACAATGAGCAGTTCTTC	CSAPHEAGRSYNEQFF
TRBV6-2/TRBV6-3	TRBD2	many	TRBJ2-7	TGTGCCAGCAGACACCTAGCGGGAGCAAGCTACGAGCAGTACTTC	CASRHLAGASYEQYF
TRBV11-2	TRBD2	many	TRBJ2-3	TGTGCCAGCAGCGTCGTAGCGGGAACTAGCACAGATACGCAGTATTTT	CASSVVAGTSTDTQYF
TRBV2	-	many	TRBJ2-5	TGTGCCGCGGGCCCCCAAGAGACCCAGTACTTC	CAAGPQETQYF
TRBV5-1	TRBD2	many	TRBJ2-5	TGCGCCAGCAGCTTCGCTAGCGGGGATCAGGAGACCCAGTACTTC	CASSFASGDQETQYF
TRBV6-5	-	-	TRBJ1-1	TGTGCCAGCAGTTACTTTACTGGGACAATGAACACTGAAGCTTTCTTT	CASSYFTGTMNTEAFF
TRBV5-6	TRBD2	many	TRBJ2-3	TGTGCCAGCAGCAGAGCGGGAGTTGGAGATACGCAGTATTTT	CASSRAGVGDTQYF
TRBV5-1	TRBD2	many	TRBJ2-1	TGCGCCAGCAGCCCCGGGAGCGGGAGGGCGGTGGATGAGCAGTTCTTC	CASSPGSGRAVDEQFF
TRBV7-2	TRBD1	many	TRBJ2-7	TGTGCCAGCAGCTTAGTAGGGGGGACAGGGTCCAACGAGCAGTACTTC	CASSLVGGTGSNEQYF
TRBV28	-	many	TRBJ2-7	TGTGCCAGCAGTCCACTCGGCCAGGCCGGGCTCGAGCAGTACTTC	CASSPLGQAGLEQYF
TRBV28	TRBD2	many	TRBJ2-3	TGTGCCAGCACCAAGGGGCTAGCGGGAGTGAGGGCAGATACGCAGTATTTT	CASTKGLAGVRADTQYF
TRBV7-2	-	many	TRBJ2-4	TGTGCCAGCAGCTTAAGCGGGCTAGTGGGAAACATTCAGTACTTC	CASSLSGLVGNIQYF
TRBV10-3	TRBD2	many	TRBJ2-1	TGTGCCATCAGTGATGTAGCGGGAGGGTACAATGAGCAGTTCTTC	CAISDVAGGYNEQFF